The clone carrying this T cell receptor beta chain was picked up many times. Isolation per sample recovered at least 7 million PBMCs. Total RNA amounts of at least 6 micrograms were extracted per sample. Next came a second PCR, run for about 7 to 12 cycles, which used a sample-barcoded 5' primer along with a J-beta primer mix. TCRdb re-called the 5' RACE reads through MiXCR, storing one row per CDR3 protein. This sample has 1.5 million to 2 million distinct CDR3 sequences, with about 30% found just once. This specimen belongs to a study of blood T cells in healthy people across ages. CDR3 length: 13 amino acids. V lost 5 bases to trimming and J lost 7 bases; unmatched junction nucleotides: 5.

The sequence came from a woman aged 25 to 45 in good health. The sequenced material came from blood. The rearrangement links TRBV12-3 or TRBV12-4 to TRBJ2-1, with 7 bases aligning to TRBD2. CDR3 in DNA: TGTGCCAGCAGTCCGACCGGGGGGAATGAGCAGTTCTTC. This gives the protein CASSPTGGNEQFF.